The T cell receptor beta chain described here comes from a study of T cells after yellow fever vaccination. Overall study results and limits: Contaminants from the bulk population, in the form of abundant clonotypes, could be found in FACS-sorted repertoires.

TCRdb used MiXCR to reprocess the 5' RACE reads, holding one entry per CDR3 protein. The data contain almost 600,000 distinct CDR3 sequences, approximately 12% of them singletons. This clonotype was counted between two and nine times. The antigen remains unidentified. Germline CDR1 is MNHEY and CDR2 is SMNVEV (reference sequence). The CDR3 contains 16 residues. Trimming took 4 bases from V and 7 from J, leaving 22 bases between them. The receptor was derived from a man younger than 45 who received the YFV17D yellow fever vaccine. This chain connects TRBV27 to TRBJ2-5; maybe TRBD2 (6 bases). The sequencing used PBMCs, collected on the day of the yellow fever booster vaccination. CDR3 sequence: CASSSPPGLPQWTQYF. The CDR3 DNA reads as TGTGCCAGCAGTTCACCGCCGGGACTCCCCCAGTGGACCCAGTACTTC.